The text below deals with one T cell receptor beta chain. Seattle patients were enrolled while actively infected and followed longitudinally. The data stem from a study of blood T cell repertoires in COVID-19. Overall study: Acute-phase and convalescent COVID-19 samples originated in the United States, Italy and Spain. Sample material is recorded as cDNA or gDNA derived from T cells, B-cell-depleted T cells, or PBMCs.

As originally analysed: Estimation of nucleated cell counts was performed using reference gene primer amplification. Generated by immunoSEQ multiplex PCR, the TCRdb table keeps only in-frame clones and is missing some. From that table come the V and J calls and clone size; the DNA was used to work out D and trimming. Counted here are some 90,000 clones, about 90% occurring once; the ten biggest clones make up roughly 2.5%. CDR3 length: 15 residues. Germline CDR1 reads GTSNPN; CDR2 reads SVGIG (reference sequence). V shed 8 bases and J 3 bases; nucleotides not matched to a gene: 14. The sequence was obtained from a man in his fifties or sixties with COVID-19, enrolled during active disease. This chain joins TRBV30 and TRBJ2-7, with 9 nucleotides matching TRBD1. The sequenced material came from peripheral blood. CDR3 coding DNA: TGTGCCGGACGGTACCGGGACAGGGAGTTCTACGAGCAGTACTTC. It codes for CAGRYRDREFYEQYF.